What follows are 16 T cell receptor beta chains derived from one specimen sequenced in a study of PD-1 and CTLA-4 blockade in melanoma. Clones were sequenced by immunoSEQ multiplex PCR, and TCRdb holds only the in-frame ones, with some missing. The sample lists around 21,000 clones, 88% occurring once. Sequenced here: CD8+ T cells from peripheral blood, sampled before anti-PD-1 treatment. Every receptor here comes from a human donor with melanoma.

The chain uses TRBV11-3 and TRBJ2-1, with D possibly matching TRBD1 (5 bases). The CDR3 runs to 16 residues. With 0 bases removed from V and 7 bases from J, the gap between germline ends came to 16 bases. CDR1 SGHNT and CDR2 YENEEA come from the germline V gene. The CDR3 bases are TGTGCCAGCAGCTTAGAAGGGGCCGGGTCCCGTAATGAGCAGTTCTTC. Translated: CASSLEGAGSRNEQFF.

The rearrangement uses TRBV5-6 and TRBJ2-7; possibly TRBD1 for D (6 bases). Germline values: CDR1 SGHDT, CDR2 YYEEEE. V shed 4 bases and J shed 3 bases, with 14 bases lying between them. The CDR3 covers 14 residues. CDR3 sequence: CASSLGTSLYEQYF. CDR3 DNA: TGTGCCAGCAGCCTCGGGACATCTCTCTACGAGCAGTACTTC.

This chain connects TRBV30 to TRBJ2-1; D gene unclear. The CDR3 contains 11 residues. Germline V gene lookup returns CDR1 GTSNPN and CDR2 SVGIG (reference sequence). Trimming cost V 5 bases and J 4 bases, with 6 bases left between them. CDR3 coding DNA: TGTGCCTGGCAGTTATACAATGAGCAGTTCTTC. Residues: CAWQLYNEQFF.

This sequence joins TRBV5-1 and TRBJ2-1; D gene ambiguous. Germline V lookup: CDR1 SGHRS, CDR2 YFSETQ. This CDR3 is 15 amino acids long. V gave up 2 bases and J gave up 7 bases, with 16 bases separating them. DNA of the CDR3: TGCGCCAGCAGCTTAAATTCTGGGCACGGGAATGAGCAGTTCTTC. Residues: CASSLNSGHGNEQFF.

This chain links TRBV7-9 with TRBJ2-1; 13 bases agree with TRBD2. Losses at the gene ends were 6 bases for V and 4 bases for J; bases not matched to a gene: 12. This CDR3 contains 18 residues. Germline loops: CDR1 SEHNR, CDR2 FQNEAQ (reference sequence). This chain's CDR3 is CASSFVAGTSGAYNEQFF. DNA of the CDR3: TGTGCCAGCAGTTTCGTGGCCGGGACTAGCGGGGCTTACAATGAGCAGTTCTTC. The full variable domain, with the rest looked up from reference TRBV7-9 and TRBJ2-1, is DTGVSQNPRHKITKRGQNVTFRCDPISEHNRLYWYRQTLGQGPEFLTYFQNEAQLEKSRLLSDRFSAERPKGSFSTLEIQRTEQGDSAMYLCASSFVAGTSGAYNEQFFGPGTRLTVL.

CDR3 in amino acids: CASSLSTGNQPQHF. The CDR3 region has the DNA TGTGCCAGCAGTTTATCGACAGGCAATCAGCCCCAGCATTTT. The chain employs TRBV27 and TRBJ1-5; D is perhaps TRBD1 (5 bases). The V and J ends lost 0 bases and 2 bases respectively, with 5 bases between them. This CDR3 comprises 14 residues. CDR1 is MNHEY, CDR2 SMNVEV, per germline (reference sequence).

The chain combines TRBV6-6 with TRBJ2-2, with a possible D match to TRBD1 (5 bases). The V end lost 5 bases, the J end lost 1 base, and 17 bases lay between the germline ends. The CDR3 is made up of 17 amino acids. From germline, CDR1 is MNHNY and CDR2 SVGAGI (reference sequence). Written as DNA, the CDR3 is TGTGCCAGCAGTCCCCTCAAGGCAGGGTGGAACACCGGGGAGCTGTTTTTT. Its protein is CASSPLKAGWNTGELFF.

The chain carries TRBV6-2 or TRBV6-3 and TRBJ1-5; weak D call: TRBD1 (6 bases). This CDR3 is 15 amino acids long. The V gene's germline CDR1 is MNHEY and CDR2 SVGEGT. V dropped 4 bases and J dropped 1 base, with 11 bases sitting between them. CDR3 coding DNA: TGTGCCAGCAGTTTACAGGGAAGGAGCAATCAGCCCCAGCATTTT. It is translated as CASSLQGRSNQPQHF.

J is TRBJ2-5 and V is TRBV7-9; D gene uncertain. The CDR3 extends over 13 amino acids. CDR1 is SEHNR and CDR2 is FQNEAQ in the germline V gene (reference sequence). The ends were cut back, 6 bases at V and 5 bases at J, with 13 bases in the middle. The CDR3 protein is CASSSEWLETQYF. CDR3 bases: TGTGCCAGCAGTTCGGAGTGGTTGGAGACCCAGTACTTC.

CDR3 sequence reads: CASSPPGQGLVHEQYF. The CDR3 coding sequence is TGTGCCAGCAGTCCCCCGGGACAGGGACTCGTCCACGAGCAGTACTTC. The chain is built from TRBV28 and TRBJ2-7; 9 bases agree with TRBD1. The CDR3 contains 16 residues. The germline CDR1 and CDR2 sequences are MDHEN and SYDVKM. The V gene end was trimmed by 5 bases and the J gene end by 5 bases; junction bases not matched to a gene: 13.

The table lists this clone with a few counts. This chain uses TRBV24-1 with TRBJ1-2; D is ambiguous. Trimming cost V 3 bases and J 4 bases, with 8 bases left between them. Germline CDR1 and CDR2: KGHDR and SFDVKD. This CDR3 is built from 13 residues. CDR3 sequence: CATSDRVGYGYTF. The CDR3 coding sequence is TGTGCCACCAGTGATCGGGTGGGCTATGGCTACACCTTC.

The V call is TRBV19, the J call TRBJ2-7; 9 bases agree with TRBD1. Per germline, CDR1 LNHDA and CDR2 SQIVND (reference sequence). This CDR3 is 18 amino acids long. The ends lost 1 base at V and 0 bases at J; junction bases unmatched: 10. The CDR3 coding sequence is TGTGCCAGTAGTATAGGAGACCCGGGACAGGGTTACTCCTACGAGCAGTACTTC. It codes for CASSIGDPGQGYSYEQYF.

V and J are TRBV12-3 or TRBV12-4 and TRBJ1-1, with unresolved D. The CDR3 covers 13 residues. V dropped 5 bases and J dropped 11 bases, with 18 bases sitting between them. CDR3 DNA sequence: TGTGCCAGCAGTATCGATGACTCGACGGTGGCTTTCTTT. It encodes CASSIDDSTVAFF.

V is TRBV29-1 and J is TRBJ1-2; TRBD1 aligns across 9 bases. V trimming: 2 bases; J trimming: 3 bases; junction bases outside the gene matches: 13. CDR1 and CDR2 (germline): SQVTM, ANQGSEA. This CDR3 is 17 amino acids long. CDR3 protein: CSVEQLDRGVLDYGYTF. CDR3 coding DNA: TGCAGCGTTGAACAGTTAGACAGGGGGGTTTTGGACTATGGCTACACCTTC.

In its sample, this clone was seen a few times. V usage is TRBV3-1 (or the pseudogene TRBV3-2) and J usage is TRBJ1-5; D gene ambiguous. The CDR3 extends over 14 amino acids. Germline CDR1 reads LGHDT; CDR2 reads YNNKEL (reference sequence). V gave up 0 bases and J gave up 3 bases, with 6 bases separating them. The DNA for the CDR3 is TGTGCCAGCAGCCAAGATGGATACAATCAGCCCCAGCATTTT. It yields the protein CASSQDGYNQPQHF.

The sample holds one count of this clone. The chain combines TRBV7-9 with TRBJ1-4, with D unresolved. Germline CDR1 and CDR2: SEHNR and FQNEAQ (reference sequence). This CDR3 has 13 residues. Between the trimmed V and J ends, which lost 3 bases and 12 bases, there was a span of 14 bases. The chain's CDR3 is CASSLDLYWELFF. The CDR3 nucleotides are TGTGCCAGCAGCTTGGATCTCTATTGGGAACTGTTTTTT.